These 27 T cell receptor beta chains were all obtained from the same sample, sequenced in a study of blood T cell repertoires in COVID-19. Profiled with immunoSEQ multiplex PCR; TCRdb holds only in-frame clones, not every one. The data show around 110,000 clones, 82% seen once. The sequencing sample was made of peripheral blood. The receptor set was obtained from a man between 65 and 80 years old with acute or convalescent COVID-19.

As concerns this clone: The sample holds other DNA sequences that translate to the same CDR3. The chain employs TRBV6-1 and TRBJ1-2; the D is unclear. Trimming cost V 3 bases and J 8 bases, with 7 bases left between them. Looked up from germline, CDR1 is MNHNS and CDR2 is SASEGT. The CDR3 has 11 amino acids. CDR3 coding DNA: TGTGCCAGCAGTGAGACTATGGGCTACACCTTC. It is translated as CASSETMGYTF.

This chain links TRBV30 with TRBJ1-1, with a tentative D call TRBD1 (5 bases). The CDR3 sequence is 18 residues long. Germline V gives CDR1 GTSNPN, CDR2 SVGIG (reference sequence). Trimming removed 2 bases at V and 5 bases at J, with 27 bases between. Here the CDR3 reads CAWSLRLGGVGSGTEAFF. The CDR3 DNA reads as TGTGCCTGGAGTCTAAGGCTGGGGGGAGTGGGATCAGGGACTGAAGCTTTCTTT.

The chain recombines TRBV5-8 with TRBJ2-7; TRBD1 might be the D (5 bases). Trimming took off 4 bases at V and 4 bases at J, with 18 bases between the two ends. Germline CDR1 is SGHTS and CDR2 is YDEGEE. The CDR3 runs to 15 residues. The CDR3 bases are TGTGCCAGCAGCCGAAAGTGGGGCGCGGAATACGAGCAGTACTTC. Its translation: CASSRKWGAEYEQYF.

CDR3 region: CASSIAGQSGRAPSSYNEQFF. DNA of the CDR3: TGTGCCAGTAGTATAGCCGGTCAGAGCGGGAGGGCCCCAAGCTCCTACAATGAGCAGTTCTTC. The chain has TRBV19 and TRBJ2-1, with TRBD2 matching over 10 bases. J gave up 0 bases and V 1 base, and 15 bases lay outside the gene matches. CDR3 length: 21 residues. CDR1 is LNHDA, CDR2 SQIVND, per germline (reference sequence). Drawing the rest from reference TRBV19 and TRBJ2-1, the complete variable domain is DGGITQSPKYLFRKEGQNVTLSCEQNLNHDAMYWYRQDPGQGLRLIYYSQIVNDFQKGDIAEGYSVSREKKESFPLTVTSAQKNPTAFYLCASSIAGQSGRAPSSYNEQFFGPGTRLTVL.

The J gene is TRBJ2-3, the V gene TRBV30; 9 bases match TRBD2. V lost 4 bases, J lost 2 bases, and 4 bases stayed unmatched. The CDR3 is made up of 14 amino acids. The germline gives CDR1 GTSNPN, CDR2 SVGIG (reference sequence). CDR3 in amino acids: CAWTERGDTDTQYF. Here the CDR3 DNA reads TGTGCCTGGACGGAGCGGGGGGACACAGATACGCAGTATTTT. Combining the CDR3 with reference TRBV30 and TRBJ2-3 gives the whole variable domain SQTIHQWPATLVQPVGSPLSLECTVEGTSNPNLYWYRQAAGRGLQLLFYSVGIGQISSEVPQNLSASRPQDRQFILSSKKLLLSDSGFYLCAWTERGDTDTQYFGPGTRLTVL.

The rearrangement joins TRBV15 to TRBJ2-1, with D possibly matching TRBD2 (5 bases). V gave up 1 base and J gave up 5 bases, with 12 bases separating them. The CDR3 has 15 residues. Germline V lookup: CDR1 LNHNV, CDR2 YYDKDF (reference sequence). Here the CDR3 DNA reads TGTGCCACCAGCAGAGGGGCTAGCAGCAACAATGAGCAGTTCTTC. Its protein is CATSRGASSNNEQFF. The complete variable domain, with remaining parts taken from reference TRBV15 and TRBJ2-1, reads DAMVIQNPRYQVTQFGKPVTLSCSQTLNHNVMYWYQQKSSQAPKLLFHYYDKDFNNEADTPDNFQSRRPNTSFCFLDIRSPGLGDTAMYLCATSRGASSNNEQFFGPGTRLTVL.

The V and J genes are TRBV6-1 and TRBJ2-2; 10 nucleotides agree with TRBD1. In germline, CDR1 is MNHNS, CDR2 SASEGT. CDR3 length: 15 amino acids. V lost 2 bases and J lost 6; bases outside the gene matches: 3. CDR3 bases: TGTGCCAGCAGTGAAAGGGGGACAGGGGCCGGGGAGCTGTTTTTT. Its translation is CASSERGTGAGELFF.

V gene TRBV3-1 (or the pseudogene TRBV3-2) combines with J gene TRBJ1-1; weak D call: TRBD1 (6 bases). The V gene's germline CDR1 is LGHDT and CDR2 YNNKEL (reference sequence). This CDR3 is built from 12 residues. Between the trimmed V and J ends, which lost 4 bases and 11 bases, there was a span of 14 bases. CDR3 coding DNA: TGTGCCAGCAGCCGAGATTACAGGGTCGCTTTCTTT. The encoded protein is CASSRDYRVAFF.

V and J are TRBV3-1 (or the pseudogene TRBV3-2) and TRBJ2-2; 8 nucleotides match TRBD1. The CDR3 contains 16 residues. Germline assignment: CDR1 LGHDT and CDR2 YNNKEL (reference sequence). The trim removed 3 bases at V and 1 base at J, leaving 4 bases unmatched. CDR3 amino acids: CASSHAGGKNTGELFF. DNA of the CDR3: TGTGCCAGCAGCCATGCAGGGGGCAAGAACACCGGGGAGCTGTTTTTT.

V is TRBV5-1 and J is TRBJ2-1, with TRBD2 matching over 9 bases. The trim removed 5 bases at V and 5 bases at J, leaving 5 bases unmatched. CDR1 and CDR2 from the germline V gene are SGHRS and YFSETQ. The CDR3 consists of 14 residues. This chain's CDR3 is CASRVLAGNNEQFF. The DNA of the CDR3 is TGCGCCAGCAGGGTTCTAGCGGGGAACAATGAGCAGTTCTTC.

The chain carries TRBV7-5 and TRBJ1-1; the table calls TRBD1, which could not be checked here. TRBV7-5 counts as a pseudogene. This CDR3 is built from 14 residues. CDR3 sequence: CARSRQHVNTEAFF. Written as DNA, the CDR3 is TGTGCCAGAAGCCGCCAACATGTGAACACTGAAGCTTTCTTT.

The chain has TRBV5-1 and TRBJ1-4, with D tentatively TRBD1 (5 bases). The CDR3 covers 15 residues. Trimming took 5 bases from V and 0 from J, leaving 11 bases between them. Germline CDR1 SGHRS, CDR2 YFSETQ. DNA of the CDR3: TGCGCCAGCAGGGTCAGGGTTGCAACTAATGAAAAACTGTTTTTT. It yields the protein CASRVRVATNEKLFF.

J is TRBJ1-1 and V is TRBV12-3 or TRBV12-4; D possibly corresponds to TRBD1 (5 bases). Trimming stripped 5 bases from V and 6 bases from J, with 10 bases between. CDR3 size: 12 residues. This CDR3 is CASSGRVSEAFF. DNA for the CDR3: TGTGCCAGCAGTGGCAGGGTGTCTGAAGCTTTCTTT.

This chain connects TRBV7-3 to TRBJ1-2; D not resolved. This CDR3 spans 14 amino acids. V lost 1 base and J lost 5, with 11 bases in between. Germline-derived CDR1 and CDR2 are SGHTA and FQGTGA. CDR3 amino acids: CASSLNTVPYGYTF. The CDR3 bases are TGTGCCAGCAGCTTAAACACAGTCCCTTATGGCTACACCTTC.

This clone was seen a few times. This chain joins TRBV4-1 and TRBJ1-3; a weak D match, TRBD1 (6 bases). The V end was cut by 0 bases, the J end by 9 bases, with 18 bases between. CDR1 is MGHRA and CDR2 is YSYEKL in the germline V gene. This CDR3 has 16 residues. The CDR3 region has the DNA TGCGCCAGCAGCCAAGACCCCATACCGGGGGGGCCCACCATATATTTT. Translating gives CASSQDPIPGGPTIYF.

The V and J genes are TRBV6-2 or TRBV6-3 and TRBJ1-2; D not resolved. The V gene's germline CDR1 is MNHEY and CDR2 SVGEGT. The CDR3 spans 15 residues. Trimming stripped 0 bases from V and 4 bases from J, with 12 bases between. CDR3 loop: CASSYSAGPLYGYTF. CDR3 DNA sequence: TGTGCCAGCAGTTACTCCGCCGGTCCCCTCTATGGCTACACCTTC.

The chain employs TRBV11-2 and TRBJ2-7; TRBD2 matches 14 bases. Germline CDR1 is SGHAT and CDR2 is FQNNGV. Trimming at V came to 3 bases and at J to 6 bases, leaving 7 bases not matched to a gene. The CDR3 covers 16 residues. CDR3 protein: CASSLGGTSGRGEQYF. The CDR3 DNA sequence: TGTGCCAGCAGCTTGGGAGGGACTAGCGGGAGAGGCGAGCAGTACTTC.

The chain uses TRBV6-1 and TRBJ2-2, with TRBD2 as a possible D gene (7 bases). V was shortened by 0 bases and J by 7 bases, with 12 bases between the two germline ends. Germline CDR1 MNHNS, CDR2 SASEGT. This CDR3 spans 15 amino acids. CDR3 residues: CASSEAGGGHGELFF. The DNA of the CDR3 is TGTGCCAGCAGTGAAGCGGGAGGGGGTCACGGGGAGCTGTTTTTT.

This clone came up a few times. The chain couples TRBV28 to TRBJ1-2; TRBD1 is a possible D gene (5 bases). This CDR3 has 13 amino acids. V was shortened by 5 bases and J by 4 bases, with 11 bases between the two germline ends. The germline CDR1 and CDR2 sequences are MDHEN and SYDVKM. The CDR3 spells CASSPGARYGYTF. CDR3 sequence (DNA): TGTGCCAGCAGTCCTGGGGCGCGCTATGGCTACACCTTC.

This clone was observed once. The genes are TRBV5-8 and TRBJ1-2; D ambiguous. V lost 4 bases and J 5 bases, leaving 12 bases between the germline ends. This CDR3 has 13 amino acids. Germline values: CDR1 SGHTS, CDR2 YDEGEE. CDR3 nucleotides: TGTGCCAGCAGCCCACGGACTGCATATGGCTACACCTTC. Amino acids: CASSPRTAYGYTF.

Written as DNA, the CDR3 is TGTGCCAGCAGATTTCAGGGGGCGGTGGGGAATCAGCCCCAGCATTTT. It is translated as CASRFQGAVGNQPQHF. The chain carries TRBV2 and TRBJ1-5; 8 bases agree with TRBD1. The CDR3 contains 16 residues. From germline, CDR1 is SNHLY and CDR2 FYNNEI. V lost 6 bases, J lost 4 bases, and 11 bases stayed unmatched.

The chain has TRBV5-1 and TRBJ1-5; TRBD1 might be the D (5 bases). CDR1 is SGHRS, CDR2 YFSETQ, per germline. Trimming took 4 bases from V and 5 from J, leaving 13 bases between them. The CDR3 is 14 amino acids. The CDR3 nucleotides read TGCGCCAGCAGCGTTGACAGTGGGGATCAGCCCCAGCATTTT. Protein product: CASSVDSGDQPQHF.

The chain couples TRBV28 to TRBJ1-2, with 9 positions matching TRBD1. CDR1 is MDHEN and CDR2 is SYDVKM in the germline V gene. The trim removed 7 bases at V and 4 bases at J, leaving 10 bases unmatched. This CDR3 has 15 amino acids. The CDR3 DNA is TGTGCCAGCAAACGGGAAGACAGGGGGACCTATGGCTACACCTTC. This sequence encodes CASKREDRGTYGYTF.

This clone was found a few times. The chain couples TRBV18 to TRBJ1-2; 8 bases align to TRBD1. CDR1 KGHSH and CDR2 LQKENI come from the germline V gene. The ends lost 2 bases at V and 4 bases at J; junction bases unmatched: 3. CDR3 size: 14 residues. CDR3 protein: CASSPGTGGYGYTF. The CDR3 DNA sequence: TGTGCCAGCTCACCAGGGACAGGAGGCTATGGCTACACCTTC.

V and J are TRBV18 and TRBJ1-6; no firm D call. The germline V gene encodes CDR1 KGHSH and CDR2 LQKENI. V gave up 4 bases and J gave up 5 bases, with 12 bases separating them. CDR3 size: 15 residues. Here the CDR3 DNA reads TGTGCCAGCTCACAAGGGTGGGGAGATAATTCACCCCTCCACTTT. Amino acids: CASSQGWGDNSPLHF.

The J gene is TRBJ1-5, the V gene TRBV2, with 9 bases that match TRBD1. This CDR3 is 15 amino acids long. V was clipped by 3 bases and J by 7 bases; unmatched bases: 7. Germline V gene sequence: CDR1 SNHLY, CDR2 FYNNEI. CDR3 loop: CASSEAGQGRQPQHF. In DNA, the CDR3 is TGTGCCAGCAGTGAGGCGGGACAGGGTAGACAGCCCCAGCATTTT.

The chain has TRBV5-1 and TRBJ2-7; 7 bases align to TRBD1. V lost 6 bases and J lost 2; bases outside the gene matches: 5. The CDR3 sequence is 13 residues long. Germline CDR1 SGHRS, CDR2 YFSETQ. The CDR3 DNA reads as TGCGCCAGCACCCGGGACAGTGCCTACGAGCAGTACTTC. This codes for CASTRDSAYEQYF.